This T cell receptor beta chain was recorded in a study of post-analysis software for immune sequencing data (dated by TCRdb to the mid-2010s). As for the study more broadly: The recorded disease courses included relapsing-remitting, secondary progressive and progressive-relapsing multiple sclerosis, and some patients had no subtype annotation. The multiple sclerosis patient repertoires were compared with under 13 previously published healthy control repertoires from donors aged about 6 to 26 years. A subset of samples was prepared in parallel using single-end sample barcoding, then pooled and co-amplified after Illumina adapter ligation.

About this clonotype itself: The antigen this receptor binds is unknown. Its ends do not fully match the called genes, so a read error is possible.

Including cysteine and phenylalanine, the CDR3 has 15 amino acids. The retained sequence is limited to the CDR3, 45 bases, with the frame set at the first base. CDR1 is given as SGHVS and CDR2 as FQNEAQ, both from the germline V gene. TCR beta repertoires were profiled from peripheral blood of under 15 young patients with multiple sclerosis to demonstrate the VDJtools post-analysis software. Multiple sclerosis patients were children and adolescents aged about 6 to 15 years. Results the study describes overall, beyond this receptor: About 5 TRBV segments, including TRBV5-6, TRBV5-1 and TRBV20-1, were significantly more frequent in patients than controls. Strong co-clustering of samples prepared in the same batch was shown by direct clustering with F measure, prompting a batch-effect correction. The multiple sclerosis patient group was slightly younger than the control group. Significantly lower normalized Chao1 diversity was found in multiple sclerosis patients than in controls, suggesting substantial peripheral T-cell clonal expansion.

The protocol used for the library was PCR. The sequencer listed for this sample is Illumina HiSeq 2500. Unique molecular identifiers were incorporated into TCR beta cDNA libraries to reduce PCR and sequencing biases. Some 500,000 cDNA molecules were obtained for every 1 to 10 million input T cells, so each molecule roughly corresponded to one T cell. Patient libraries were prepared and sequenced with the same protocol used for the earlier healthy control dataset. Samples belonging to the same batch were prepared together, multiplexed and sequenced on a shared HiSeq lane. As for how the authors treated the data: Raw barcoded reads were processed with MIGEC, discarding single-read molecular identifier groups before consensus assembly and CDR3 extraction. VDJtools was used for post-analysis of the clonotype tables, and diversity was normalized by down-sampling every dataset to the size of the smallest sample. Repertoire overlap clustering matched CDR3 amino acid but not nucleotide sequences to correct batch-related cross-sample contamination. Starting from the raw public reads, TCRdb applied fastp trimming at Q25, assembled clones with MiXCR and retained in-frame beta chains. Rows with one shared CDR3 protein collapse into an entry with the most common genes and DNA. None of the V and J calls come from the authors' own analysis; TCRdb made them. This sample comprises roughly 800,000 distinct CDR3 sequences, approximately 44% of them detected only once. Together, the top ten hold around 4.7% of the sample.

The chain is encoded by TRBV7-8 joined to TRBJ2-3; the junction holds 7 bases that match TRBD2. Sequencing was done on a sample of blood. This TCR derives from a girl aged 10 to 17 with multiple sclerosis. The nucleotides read TGTGCCAGCAGCTTAGCGGCTAGCGGCACAGATGCGCAGTATTTT. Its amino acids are CASSLAASGTDAQYF.